This is a list of T cell receptor beta chains from one sample in a study of shared clonotypes between healthy human individuals. This table comes from immunoSEQ multiplex PCR, and its TCRdb copy is limited to in-frame clones, with some not included. The sample contains 1.5 million to 2.5 million clones, 85% to 95% of which appear only once. The sequenced material came from naive CD8+ T cells sorted from blood. All receptors come from a young man in good health. Each CDR3 is given with its conserved first and last residue. The D gene is left open where the match is weak. A row's size may be missing; if present it is once, few, many or a size class.

D	V	size	J	DNA	CDR3
-	TRBV11-2	-	TRBJ2-1	TGTGCCAGCAGTCTAGGCAATGAGCAGTTCTTC	CASSLGNEQFF
-	TRBV5-8	-	TRBJ2-3	TGTGCCAGCAGCATCGAGGTTGGAGGGGATTTTACAGATACGCAGTATTTT	CASSIEVGGDFTDTQYF
TRBD2	TRBV2	-	TRBJ2-5	TGTGCCAGCACCTCGGGACTAGCGCTTCAAGAGACCCAGTACTTC	CASTSGLALQETQYF
-	TRBV19	-	TRBJ1-1	TGTGCCAGTAGTATGGCACCGAACACTGAAGCTTTCTTT	CASSMAPNTEAFF
-	TRBV6-5	-	TRBJ1-2	TGTGCCAGCAGTCACGGCACCGATCTGGGATATGGCTACACCTTC	CASSHGTDLGYGYTF
-	TRBV7-2	-	TRBJ2-7	TGTGCCAGCACCCAGTTCGGGGGCTCCTACGAGCAGTACTTC	CASTQFGGSYEQYF
TRBD1	TRBV7-2	-	TRBJ2-7	TGTGCCAGCAGCCTGGACAGGGTCGGGTCCTACGAGCAGTACTTC	CASSLDRVGSYEQYF
-	TRBV10-1	few	TRBJ2-7	TGCGCCAGCAGTGGACAGGTCGGCGAGCAGTACTTC	CASSGQVGEQYF
-	TRBV4-1	-	TRBJ2-3	TGCGCCAGCAGCCCACGACAAATCACAGATACGCAGTATTTT	CASSPRQITDTQYF
-	TRBV4-1	-	TRBJ2-5	TGCGCCAGCAGCCAACCTCCGGTGGCTAGCGAGCAAGAGACCCAGTACTTC	CASSQPPVASEQETQYF
TRBD2	TRBV7-6	-	TRBJ2-2	TGTGCCAGCAGCTTAGAAGCGGGGGGCGGGGAGCTGTTTTTT	CASSLEAGGGELFF
TRBD2	TRBV4-1	-	TRBJ2-1	TGCGCCAGCAGCCATACCGGGACTAGCATTGAGCAGTTCTTC	CASSHTGTSIEQFF
-	TRBV19	-	TRBJ2-2	TGTGCCAGTTATCGGGGTGACACCGGGGAGCTGTTTTTT	CASYRGDTGELFF
-	TRBV4-1	-	TRBJ1-1	TGCGCCAGCAGCCAAGTGTCTAACACTGAAGCTTTCTTT	CASSQVSNTEAFF
-	TRBV2	-	TRBJ2-7	TGTGCCAGCAGTGGTTCAGGGACCCCCTCCTACGAGCAGTACTTC	CASSGSGTPSYEQYF
TRBD2	TRBV9	-	TRBJ2-1	TGTGCCAGCAGCGTAAAACTAGCGGGATACAATGAGCAGTTCTTC	CASSVKLAGYNEQFF
-	TRBV4-1	-	TRBJ2-7	TGCGCCAGCAGCCAAGAGACCATATACGAGCAGTACTTC	CASSQETIYEQYF
TRBD2	TRBV9	-	TRBJ2-7	TGTGCCAGCTCCTCCGGAGGGGACTACTACGAGCAGTACTTC	CASSSGGDYYEQYF
-	TRBV19	-	TRBJ2-5	TGTGCCAGCCCTCGGTTGGGGCAAGAGACCCAGTACTTC	CASPRLGQETQYF
-	TRBV27	-	TRBJ1-1	TGTGCCAGCAGTTTAAGTGGCGCTAACACTGAAGCTTTCTTT	CASSLSGANTEAFF
-	TRBV28	-	TRBJ1-2	TGTGCCAGCAGTCCGCTTGGGGAGGGGGGCTATGGCTACACCTTC	CASSPLGEGGYGYTF
-	TRBV9	once	TRBJ1-4	TGTGCCAGCAGCGTAGGAACACAGGGCGAGGGGAAACTGTTTTTT	CASSVGTQGEGKLFF
-	TRBV5-4	-	TRBJ2-2	TGTGCCAGCAGCTATAACAGGGTCCTGAACACCGGGGAGCTGTTTTTT	CASSYNRVLNTGELFF
TRBD1	TRBV4-1	-	TRBJ1-1	TGCGCCAGCAGAGAGACAGGGGTGACTGAAGCTTTCTTT	CASRETGVTEAFF
TRBD2	TRBV28	-	TRBJ2-1	TGTGCCAGCAGTTCACTAGCGGGAGTTTGGGAGCAGTTCTTC	CASSSLAGVWEQFF
TRBD2	TRBV27	-	TRBJ2-7	TGTGCCAGCAGTTTGGTAGCGGGGGTACGGTCCTACGAGCAGTACTTC	CASSLVAGVRSYEQYF
-	TRBV15	-	TRBJ1-6	TGTGCCACCAGCAGAGATTGGGGGAGCTCCTATAATTCACCCCTCCACTTT	CATSRDWGSSYNSPLHF
TRBD1	TRBV11-3	-	TRBJ2-7	TGTGCCAGCAGCTTGACAGGGCAGGGGTTTGACGAGCAGTACTTC	CASSLTGQGFDEQYF
-	TRBV4-1	once	TRBJ1-1	TGCGCCAGCAGCCAAGCGCGGTCGAACACTGAAGCTTTCTTT	CASSQARSNTEAFF
-	TRBV27	-	TRBJ2-3	TGTGCCAGCAGTTCTCCCGGGGGCACAGATACGCAGTATTTT	CASSSPGGTDTQYF
-	TRBV11-2	-	TRBJ2-7	TGTGCCAGCAGTCCCGGCCCGGGGTCCTACGAGCAGTACTTC	CASSPGPGSYEQYF
TRBD1	TRBV6-5	-	TRBJ1-2	TGTGCCAGCGCACCAGGACAGGGGGATGGCTACACCTTC	CASAPGQGDGYTF
-	TRBV5-6	-	TRBJ2-2	TGTGCCAGCAGCGCGGGCCCTGGGCCCGGGGAGCTGTTTTTT	CASSAGPGPGELFF
-	TRBV27	-	TRBJ2-7	TGTGCCAGCGTATCTAGGATTGGTGGGGCCCTAGGGGAGCAGTACTTC	CASVSRIGGALGEQYF
-	TRBV1	-	TRBJ1-5	TGCACCAGCAGCCGGGACAACCGCCCCAATCAGCCCCAGCATTTT	CTSSRDNRPNQPQHF
-	TRBV5-4	-	TRBJ2-7	TGTGCCAGCAGTTTAATGGACAATGCCTACGAGCAGTACTTC	CASSLMDNAYEQYF
TRBD1	TRBV27	-	TRBJ1-1	TGTGCCAGCAGGTCGACAGGGGAAGCTTTCTTT	CASRSTGEAFF
TRBD1	TRBV6-5	-	TRBJ2-7	TGTGCCAGCAGTTACTCCACAGGGGAGAACTCCTACGAGCAGTACTTC	CASSYSTGENSYEQYF
TRBD1	TRBV6-5	-	TRBJ1-1	TGTGCCAGCAGTTTCTCAGGGGGGGGACTCACTGAAGCTTTCTTT	CASSFSGGGLTEAFF
-	TRBV19	-	TRBJ1-5	TGTGCCAGTAGTATGTTTCTTTATAGCAATCAGCCCCAGCATTTT	CASSMFLYSNQPQHF
-	TRBV5-6	-	TRBJ1-6	TGTGCCAGCAGCCACATTGGGGCAGAAAGCGACTCACCCCTCCACTTT	CASSHIGAESDSPLHF
-	TRBV5-6	-	TRBJ1-4	TGTGCCAGCAGCTTGGCCCTGGGAGGCGAAAAACTGTTTTTT	CASSLALGGEKLFF
TRBD1	TRBV13	-	TRBJ1-2	TGTGCCAGCAGCCCCCCTGATACCGGGACAGAATTTTTCTACACCTTC	CASSPPDTGTEFFYTF
-	TRBV5-1	-	TRBJ2-1	TGCGCCAGCAGCTTCGGCGGGATAGCTTACAATGAGCAGTTCTTC	CASSFGGIAYNEQFF
-	TRBV27	once	TRBJ1-2	TGTGCCAGCAGTTTCTCGGGGGGGTTCTATGGCTACACCTTC	CASSFSGGFYGYTF
-	TRBV6-6	-	TRBJ1-4	TGTGCCAGCACCTGGGGACCGGGCGATGAAAAACTGTTTTTT	CASTWGPGDEKLFF
TRBD1	TRBV9	-	TRBJ2-1	TGTGCCAGCAGCGAGACAGGGGCCCACAATGAGCAGTTCTTC	CASSETGAHNEQFF
TRBD2	TRBV10-2	-	TRBJ2-5	TGCGCCAGCAGTGAGGGTCACAGCGGGGGGGACGAAGAGACCCAGTACTTC	CASSEGHSGGDEETQYF
TRBD1	TRBV7-8	once	TRBJ2-5	TGTGCCAGCAGCCCCAGGGACAGGGGGACAGAGACCCAGTACTTC	CASSPRDRGTETQYF
-	TRBV2	-	TRBJ1-4	TGTGCCAGCAGTACCTTCGAACAGGGAAATGAAAAACTGTTTTTT	CASSTFEQGNEKLFF
TRBD1	TRBV6-5	-	TRBJ1-6	TGTGCCAGCAGTTACACAGGGGGTCTTTCACCCCTCCACTTT	CASSYTGGLSPLHF
TRBD2	TRBV4-1	-	TRBJ2-3	TGCGCCAGCAGCCAAGATGGGGGGGATCCAGATACGCAGTATTTT	CASSQDGGDPDTQYF
TRBD2	TRBV11-2	-	TRBJ2-1	TGTGCCAGCAGCTTAGGGGGACTAGTCACCTACAATGAGCAGTTCTTC	CASSLGGLVTYNEQFF
-	TRBV5-4	-	TRBJ2-2	TGTGCCAGCAGCTTGTGGGAGTACACCGGGGAGCTGTTTTTT	CASSLWEYTGELFF